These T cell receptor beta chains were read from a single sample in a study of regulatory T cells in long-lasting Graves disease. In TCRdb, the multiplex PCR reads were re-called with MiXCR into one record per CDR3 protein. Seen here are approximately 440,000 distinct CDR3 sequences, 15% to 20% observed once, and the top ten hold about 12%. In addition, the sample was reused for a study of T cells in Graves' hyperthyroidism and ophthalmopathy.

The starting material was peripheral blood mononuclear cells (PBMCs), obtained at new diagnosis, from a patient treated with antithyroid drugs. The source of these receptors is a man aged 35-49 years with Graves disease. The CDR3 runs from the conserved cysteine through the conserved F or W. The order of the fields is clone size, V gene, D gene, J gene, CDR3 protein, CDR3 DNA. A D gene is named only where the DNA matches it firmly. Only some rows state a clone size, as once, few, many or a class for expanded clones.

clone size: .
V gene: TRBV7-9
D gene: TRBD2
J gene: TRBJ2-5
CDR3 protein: CASSTRTSGLQETQYF
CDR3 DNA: TGTGCCAGCAGCACCAGGACTAGCGGGCTCCAAGAGACCCAGTACTTC

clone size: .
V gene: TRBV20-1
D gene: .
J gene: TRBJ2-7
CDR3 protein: CSARAPSSYEQYF
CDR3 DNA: TGCAGTGCTAGAGCTCCTAGCAGCTACGAGCAGTACTTC

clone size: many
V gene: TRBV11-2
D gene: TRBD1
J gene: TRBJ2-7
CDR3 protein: CASSGGQERYEQYF
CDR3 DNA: TGTGCCAGCAGCGGAGGACAGGAACGATACGAGCAGTACTTC

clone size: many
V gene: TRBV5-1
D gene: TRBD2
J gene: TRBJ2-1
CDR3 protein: CASSLSAGGHYNEQFF
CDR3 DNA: TGCGCCAGCAGCTTATCCGCGGGAGGGCACTACAATGAGCAGTTCTTC

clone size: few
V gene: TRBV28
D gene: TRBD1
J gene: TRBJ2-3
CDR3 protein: CASSPGDRADTQYF
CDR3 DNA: TGTGCCAGCAGTCCAGGGGACAGGGCAGATACGCAGTATTTT

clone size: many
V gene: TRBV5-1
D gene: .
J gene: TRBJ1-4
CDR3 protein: CASSLQGTDNEKLFF
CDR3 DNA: TGCGCCAGCAGCTTGCAGGGGACGGATAATGAAAAACTGTTTTTT

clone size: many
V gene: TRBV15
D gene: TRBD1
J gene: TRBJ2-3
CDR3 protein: CATSRDPDREQYF
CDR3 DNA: TGTGCCACCAGCAGAGATCCGGACAGGGAACAGTATTTT

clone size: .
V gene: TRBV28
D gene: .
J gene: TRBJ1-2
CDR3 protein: CASSSTGTGYTF
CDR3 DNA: TGTGCCAGCAGTTCTACAGGGACTGGCTACACCTTC

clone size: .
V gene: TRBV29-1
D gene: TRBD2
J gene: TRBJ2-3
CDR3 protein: CSVVSDAGGRVYSTDTQYF
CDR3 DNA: TGCAGCGTTGTCTCTGACGCGGGGGGTCGTGTTTATAGCACAGATACGCAGTATTTT

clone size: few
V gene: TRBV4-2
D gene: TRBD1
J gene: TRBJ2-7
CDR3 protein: CASSHTLRDRFSYEQYF
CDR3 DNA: TGTGCCAGCAGCCACACACTCCGGGACAGGTTCTCCTACGAGCAGTACTTC

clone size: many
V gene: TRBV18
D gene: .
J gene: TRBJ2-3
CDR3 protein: CASSPSLDTQYF
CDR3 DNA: TGTGCCAGCTCACCAAGCCTAGATACGCAGTATTTT

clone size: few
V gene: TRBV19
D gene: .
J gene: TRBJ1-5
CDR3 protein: CASTQGTYYSNQPQHF
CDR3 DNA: TGTGCCAGTACCCAAGGCACATATTATAGCAATCAGCCCCAGCATTTT

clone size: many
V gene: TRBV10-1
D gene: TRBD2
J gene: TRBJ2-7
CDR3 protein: CASSESSSGAYEQYF
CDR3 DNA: TGCGCCAGCAGTGAGTCGTCTAGCGGGGCCTACGAGCAGTACTTC

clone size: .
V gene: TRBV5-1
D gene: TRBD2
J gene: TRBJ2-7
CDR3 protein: CASSFGLAGPTYEQYF
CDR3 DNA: TGCGCCAGCAGCTTCGGACTAGCGGGACCCACCTACGAGCAGTACTTC

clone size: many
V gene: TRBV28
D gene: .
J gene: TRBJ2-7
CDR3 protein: CASRHDIPGTKSYEQYF
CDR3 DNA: TGTGCCAGCAGGCACGATATACCCGGGACCAAGTCCTACGAGCAGTACTTC

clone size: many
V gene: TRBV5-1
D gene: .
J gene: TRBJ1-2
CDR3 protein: CASSLGGVYGYTF
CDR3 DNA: TGCGCCAGCAGCTTGGGCGGGGTGTATGGCTACACCTTC

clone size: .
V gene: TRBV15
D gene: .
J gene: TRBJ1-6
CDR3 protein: CATSGPSGLRDNSPLHF
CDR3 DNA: TGTGCCACCAGCGGCCCCTCGGGACTACGAGATAATTCACCCCTCCACTTT